This T cell receptor (beta chain) was recorded in a study of blood T cell repertoires in COVID-19. Looking at the study overall: T cells, B-cell-depleted T cells, or PBMCs provided the cDNA or gDNA that served as material.

Profiling relied on immunoSEQ multiplex PCR, and the TCRdb table lists in-frame clones only, not all of them. The repertoire holds about 230,000 clones, with about four fifths as singletons. Sequencing was performed on peripheral blood. The origin of this receptor is a man aged 45-65 years with active or convalescent COVID-19.

Here the CDR3 reads CASSSNRVPYEQYF. For the CDR3, the DNA is TGTGCCAGCAGCTCAAACAGGGTGCCCTACGAGCAGTACTTC. The V gene is TRBV7-9, the J gene TRBJ2-7; a weak D match, TRBD1 (6 bases). Per germline, CDR1 SEHNR and CDR2 FQNEAQ (reference sequence). The CDR3 runs to 14 residues. V dropped 4 bases and J dropped 2 bases, with 12 bases sitting between them.